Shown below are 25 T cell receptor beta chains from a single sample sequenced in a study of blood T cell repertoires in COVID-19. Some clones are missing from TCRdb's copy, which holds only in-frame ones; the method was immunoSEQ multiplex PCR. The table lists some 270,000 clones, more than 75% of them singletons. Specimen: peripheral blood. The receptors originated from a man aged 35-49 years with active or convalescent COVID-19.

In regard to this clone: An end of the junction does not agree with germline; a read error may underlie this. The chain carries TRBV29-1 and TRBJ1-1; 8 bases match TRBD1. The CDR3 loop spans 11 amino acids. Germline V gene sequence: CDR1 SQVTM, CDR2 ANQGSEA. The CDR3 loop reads CSVQDRGEAFF. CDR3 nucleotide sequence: TGCAGCGTTCAAGACAGGGGTGAAGCTTTCTTT. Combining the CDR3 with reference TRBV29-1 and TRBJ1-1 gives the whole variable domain SAVISQKPSRDICQRGTSLTIQCQVDSQVTMMFWYRQQPGQSLTLIATANQGSEATYESGFVIDKFPISRPNLTFSTLTVSNMSPEDSSIYLCSVQDRGEAFFGQGTRLTVV.

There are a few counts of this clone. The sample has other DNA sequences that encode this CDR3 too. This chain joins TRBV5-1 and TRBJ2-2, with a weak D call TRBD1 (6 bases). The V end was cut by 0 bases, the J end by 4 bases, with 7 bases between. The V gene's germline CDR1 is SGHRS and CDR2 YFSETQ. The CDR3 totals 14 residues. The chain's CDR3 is CASSLAGVTGELFF. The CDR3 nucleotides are TGCGCCAGCAGCTTGGCAGGGGTCACCGGGGAGCTGTTTTTT.

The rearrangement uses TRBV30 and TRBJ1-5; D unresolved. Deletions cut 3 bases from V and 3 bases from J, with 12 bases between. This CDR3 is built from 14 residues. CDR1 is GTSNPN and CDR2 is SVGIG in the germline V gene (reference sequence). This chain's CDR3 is CAWSRHSSNQPQHF. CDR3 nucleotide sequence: TGTGCCTGGAGCCGACACAGCTCCAATCAGCCCCAGCATTTT.

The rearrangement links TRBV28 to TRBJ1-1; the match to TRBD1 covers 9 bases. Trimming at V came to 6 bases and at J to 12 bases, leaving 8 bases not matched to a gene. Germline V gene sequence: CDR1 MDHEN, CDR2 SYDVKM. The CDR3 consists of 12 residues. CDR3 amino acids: CASRWGQGGSFF. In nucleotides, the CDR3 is TGTGCCAGCAGATGGGGACAGGGCGGGTCTTTCTTT.

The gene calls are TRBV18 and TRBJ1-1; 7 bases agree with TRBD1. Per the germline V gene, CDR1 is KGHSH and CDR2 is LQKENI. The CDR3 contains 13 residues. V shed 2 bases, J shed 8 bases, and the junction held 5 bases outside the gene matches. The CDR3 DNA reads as TGTGCCAGCTCACCATACGGGACAGAGGAAGCTTTCTTT. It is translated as CASSPYGTEEAFF.

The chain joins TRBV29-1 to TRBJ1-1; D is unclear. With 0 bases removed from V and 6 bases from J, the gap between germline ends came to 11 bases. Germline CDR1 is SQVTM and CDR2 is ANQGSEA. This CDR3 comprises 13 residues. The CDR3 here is CSVEDQRGSEAFF. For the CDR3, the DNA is TGCAGCGTTGAAGATCAGCGGGGTTCTGAAGCTTTCTTT.

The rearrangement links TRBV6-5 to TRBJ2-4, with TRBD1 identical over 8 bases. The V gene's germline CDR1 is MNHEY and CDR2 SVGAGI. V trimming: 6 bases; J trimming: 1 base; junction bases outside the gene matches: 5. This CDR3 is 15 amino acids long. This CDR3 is CASSQGAGAKNIQYF. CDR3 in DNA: TGTGCCAGCAGCCAGGGGGCAGGGGCCAAAAACATTCAGTACTTC.

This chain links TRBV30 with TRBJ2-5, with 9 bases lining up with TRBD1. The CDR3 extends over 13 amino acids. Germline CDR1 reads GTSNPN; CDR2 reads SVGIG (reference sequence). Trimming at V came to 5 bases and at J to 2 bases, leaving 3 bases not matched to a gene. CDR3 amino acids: CAWAGTGQETQYF. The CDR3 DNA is TGTGCCTGGGCCGGGACAGGGCAAGAGACCCAGTACTTC.

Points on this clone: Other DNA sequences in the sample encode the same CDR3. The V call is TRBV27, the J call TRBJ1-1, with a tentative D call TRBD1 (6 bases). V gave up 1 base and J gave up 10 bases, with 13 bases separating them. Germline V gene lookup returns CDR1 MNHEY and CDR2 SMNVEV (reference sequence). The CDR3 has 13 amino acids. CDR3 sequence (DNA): TGTGCCAGCAGTTTATTACAGGGTTACGCAGCTTTCTTT. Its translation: CASSLLQGYAAFF.

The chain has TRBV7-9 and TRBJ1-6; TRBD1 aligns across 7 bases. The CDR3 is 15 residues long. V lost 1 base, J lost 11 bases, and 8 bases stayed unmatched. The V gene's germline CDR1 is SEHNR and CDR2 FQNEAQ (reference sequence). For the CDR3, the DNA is TGTGCCAGCAGCTTAGAGGGGGACAGAGGTCCACCCCTCCACTTT. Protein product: CASSLEGDRGPPLHF.

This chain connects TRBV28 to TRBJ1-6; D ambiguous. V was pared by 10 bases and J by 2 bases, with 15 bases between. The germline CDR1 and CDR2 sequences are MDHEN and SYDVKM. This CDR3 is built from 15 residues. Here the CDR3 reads CAIREGNAYNSPLHF. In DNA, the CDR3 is TGTGCCATCCGGGAGGGCAACGCCTATAATTCACCCCTCCACTTT.

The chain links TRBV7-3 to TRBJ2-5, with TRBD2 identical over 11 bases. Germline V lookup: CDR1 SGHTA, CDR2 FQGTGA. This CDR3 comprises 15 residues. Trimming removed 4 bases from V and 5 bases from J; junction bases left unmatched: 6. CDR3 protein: CASSSGLAGVETQYF. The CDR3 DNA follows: TGTGCCAGCAGCTCCGGACTAGCGGGTGTGGAGACCCAGTACTTC. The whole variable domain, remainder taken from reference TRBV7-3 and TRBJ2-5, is GAGVSQTPSNKVTEKGKYVELRCDPISGHTALYWYRQSLGQGPEFLIYFQGTGAADDSGLPNDRFFAVRPEGSVSTLKIQRTERGDSAVYLCASSSGLAGVETQYFGPGTRLLVL.

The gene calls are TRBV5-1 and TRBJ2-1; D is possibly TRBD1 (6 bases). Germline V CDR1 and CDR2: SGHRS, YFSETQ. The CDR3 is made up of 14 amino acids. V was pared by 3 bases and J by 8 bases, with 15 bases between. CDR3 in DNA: TGCGCCAGCAGCTGGGAGACAGGCGGTTATGAGCAGTTCTTC. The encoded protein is CASSWETGGYEQFF.

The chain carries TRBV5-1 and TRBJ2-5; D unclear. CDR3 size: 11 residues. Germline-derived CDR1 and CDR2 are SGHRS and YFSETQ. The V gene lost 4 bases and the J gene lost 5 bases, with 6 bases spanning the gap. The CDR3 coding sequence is TGCGCCAGCAGCGCGAGGGAGACCCAGTACTTC. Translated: CASSARETQYF.

In nucleotides, the CDR3 is TGTGCCAGCAGCTCACAGGGGGCCGGCTCCTACAATGAGCAGTTCTTC. Encoded protein: CASSSQGAGSYNEQFF. The rearrangement joins TRBV9 to TRBJ2-1; 9 bases are shared with TRBD1. Trimming at V came to 4 bases and at J to 0 bases, leaving 5 bases not matched to a gene. CDR3 length equals 16 residues. Germline CDR1 is SGDLS and CDR2 is YYNGEE.

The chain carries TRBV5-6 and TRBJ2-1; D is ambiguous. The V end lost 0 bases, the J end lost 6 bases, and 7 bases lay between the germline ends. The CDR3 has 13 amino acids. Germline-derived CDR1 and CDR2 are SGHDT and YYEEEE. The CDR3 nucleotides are TGTGCCAGCAGCTTGGACGACTCCAATGAGCAGTTCTTC. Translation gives CASSLDDSNEQFF.

The DNA for the CDR3 is TGTGCCAGCAGGCCTAGCGGGTCCTACGAGCAGTACTTC. Translation gives CASRPSGSYEQYF. V is TRBV11-3 and J is TRBJ2-7; TRBD2 matches at 8 bases. V dropped 6 bases and J dropped 1; count of bases not matched to a gene: 2. This CDR3 contains 13 residues. Looked up from germline, CDR1 is SGHNT and CDR2 is YENEEA.

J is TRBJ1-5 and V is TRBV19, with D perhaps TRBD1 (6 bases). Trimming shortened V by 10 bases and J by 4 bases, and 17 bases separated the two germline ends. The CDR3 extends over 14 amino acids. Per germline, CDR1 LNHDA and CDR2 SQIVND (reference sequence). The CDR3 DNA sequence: TGTGCCATACGGGACAATACAAGAAATCAGCCCCAGCATTTT. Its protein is CAIRDNTRNQPQHF.

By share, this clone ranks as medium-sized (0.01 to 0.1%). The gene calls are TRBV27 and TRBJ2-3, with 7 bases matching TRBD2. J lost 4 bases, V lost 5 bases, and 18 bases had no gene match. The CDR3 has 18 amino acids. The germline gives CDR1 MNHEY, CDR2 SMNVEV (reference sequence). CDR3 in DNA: TGTGCCAGCAGTCCGCGCGATGCCCTCGCGGGGGAGCCAGATACGCAGTATTTT. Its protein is CASSPRDALAGEPDTQYF.

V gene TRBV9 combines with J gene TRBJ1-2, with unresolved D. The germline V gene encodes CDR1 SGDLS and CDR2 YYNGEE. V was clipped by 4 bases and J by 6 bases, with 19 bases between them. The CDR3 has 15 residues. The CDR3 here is CASSPLPQAGDGYTF. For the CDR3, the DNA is TGTGCCAGCAGCCCCCTACCCCAGGCGGGCGATGGCTACACCTTC.

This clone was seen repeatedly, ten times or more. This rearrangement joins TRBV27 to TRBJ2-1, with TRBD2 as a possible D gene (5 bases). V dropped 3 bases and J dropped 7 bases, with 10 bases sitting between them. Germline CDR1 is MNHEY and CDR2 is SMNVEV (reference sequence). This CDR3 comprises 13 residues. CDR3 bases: TGTGCCAGCAGTTTGGGCGGGTTGAATGAGCAGTTCTTC. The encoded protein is CASSLGGLNEQFF.

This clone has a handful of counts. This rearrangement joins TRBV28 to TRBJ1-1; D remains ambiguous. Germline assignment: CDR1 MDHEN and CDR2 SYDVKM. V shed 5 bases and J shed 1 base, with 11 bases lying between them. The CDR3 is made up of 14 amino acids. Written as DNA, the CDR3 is TGTGCCAGCAGTAGCCTAGTTCGGAACACTGAAGCTTTCTTT. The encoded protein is CASSSLVRNTEAFF.

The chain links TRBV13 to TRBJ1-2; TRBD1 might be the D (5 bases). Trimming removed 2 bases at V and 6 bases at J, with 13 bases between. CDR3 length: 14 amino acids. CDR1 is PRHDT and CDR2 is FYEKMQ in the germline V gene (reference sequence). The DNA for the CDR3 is TGTGCCAGCAGCTTACTTAGGGGTTCGGATGGCTACACCTTC. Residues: CASSLLRGSDGYTF.

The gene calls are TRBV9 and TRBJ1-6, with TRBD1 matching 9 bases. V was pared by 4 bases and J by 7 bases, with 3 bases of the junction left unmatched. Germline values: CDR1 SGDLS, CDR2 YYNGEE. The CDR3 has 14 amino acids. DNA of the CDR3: TGTGCCAGCAGCACGGGACAGGGAAATTCACCCCTCCACTTT. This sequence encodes CASSTGQGNSPLHF. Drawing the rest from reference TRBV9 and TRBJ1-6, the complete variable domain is DSGVTQTPKHLITATGQRVTLRCSPRSGDLSVYWYQQSLDQGLQFLIQYYNGEERAKGNILERFSAQQFPDLHSELNLSSLELGDSALYFCASSTGQGNSPLHFGNGTRLTVT.

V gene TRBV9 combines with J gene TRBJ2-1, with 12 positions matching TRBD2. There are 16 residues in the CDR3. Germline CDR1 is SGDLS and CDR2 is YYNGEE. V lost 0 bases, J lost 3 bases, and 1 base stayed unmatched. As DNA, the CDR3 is TGTGCCAGCAGCGTAGAGACTAGCGGGGGCTACAATGAGCAGTTCTTC. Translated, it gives CASSVETSGGYNEQFF.